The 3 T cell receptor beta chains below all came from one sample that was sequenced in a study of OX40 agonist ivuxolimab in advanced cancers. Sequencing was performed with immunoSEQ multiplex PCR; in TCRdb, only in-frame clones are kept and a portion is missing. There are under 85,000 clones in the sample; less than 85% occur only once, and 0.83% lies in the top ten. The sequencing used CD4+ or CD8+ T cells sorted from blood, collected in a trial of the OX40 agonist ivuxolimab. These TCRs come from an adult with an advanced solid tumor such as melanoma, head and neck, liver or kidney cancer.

CDR3 amino acids: CSVVTAYPEAFF. The CDR3 DNA is TGCAGCGTTGTTACTGCGTACCCTGAAGCTTTCTTT. The V call is TRBV29-1, the J call TRBJ1-1; no firm D call. The germline gives CDR1 SQVTM, CDR2 ANQGSEA. The CDR3 covers 12 residues. Between the trimmed V and J ends, which lost 4 bases and 6 bases, there was a span of 12 bases.

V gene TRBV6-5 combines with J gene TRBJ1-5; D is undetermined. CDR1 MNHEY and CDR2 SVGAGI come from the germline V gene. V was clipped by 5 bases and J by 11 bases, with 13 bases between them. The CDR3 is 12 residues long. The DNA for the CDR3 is TGTGCCAGCAGTAGCTCCCGAGTGTCCCAGCATTTT. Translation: CASSSSRVSQHF.

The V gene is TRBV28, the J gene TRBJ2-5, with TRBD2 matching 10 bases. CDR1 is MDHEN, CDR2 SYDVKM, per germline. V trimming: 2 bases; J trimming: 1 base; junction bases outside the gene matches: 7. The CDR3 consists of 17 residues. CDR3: CASSLGGASGGQETQYF. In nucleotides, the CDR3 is TGTGCCAGCAGTTTAGGGGGCGCTAGCGGGGGCCAAGAGACCCAGTACTTC.